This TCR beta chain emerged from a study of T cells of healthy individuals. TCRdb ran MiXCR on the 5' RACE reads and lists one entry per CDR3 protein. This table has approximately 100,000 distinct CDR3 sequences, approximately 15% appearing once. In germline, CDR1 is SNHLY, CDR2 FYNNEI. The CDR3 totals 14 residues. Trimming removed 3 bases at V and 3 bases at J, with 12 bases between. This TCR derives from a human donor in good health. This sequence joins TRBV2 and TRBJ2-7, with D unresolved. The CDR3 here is CASSEPRSRYEQYF. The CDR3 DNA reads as TGTGCCAGCAGTGAGCCCAGGAGCCGCTACGAGCAGTACTTC.